This is a list of T cell receptor beta chains from one sample in a study of T-cell reconstitution after alpha-beta-depleted transplantation in children. TCRdb redid the calling of the PCR reads with MiXCR, one entry per CDR3 protein. The table includes about 300,000 distinct CDR3 sequences, over 7.5% detected once. The sample here was peripheral blood, taken 360 days after TCRalphabeta/CD19-depleted stem cell transplant. Receptors originate from a female patient aged 2-15 years who had a stem cell transplant for Fanconi anemia, so the T cells may come from the graft donor. Each CDR3 is given with its conserved first and last residue. The D gene is left open where the match is weak. Size is stated for part of the rows, as once, few or many counts, or as a class when the clone is expanded.

DNA,CDR3,V,D,size,J
TGTGCCAGCAGCTTAGGAGGGGAGGGTGAGCAGTTCTTC,CASSLGGEGEQFF,TRBV7-9,TRBD2,many,TRBJ2-1
TGTGCCAGCAGTTACGTGGTGGGAAATGACGCTGAAGCTTTCTTT,CASSYVVGNDAEAFF,TRBV6-5,NA,many,TRBJ1-1
TGTGCCAGCAGCCGTGACCTTGGACAGGGGTTCACTGAAGCTTTCTTT,CASSRDLGQGFTEAFF,TRBV6-1,TRBD1,NA,TRBJ1-1
TGCGCCAGCAGCCTACTGACTAGCGGACCCACAGATACGCAGTATTTT,CASSLLTSGPTDTQYF,TRBV4-1,TRBD2,many,TRBJ2-3
TGTGCCAGCAGCAAAGGAGGAGTTGAGGGACACTACGAGCAGTACTTC,CASSKGGVEGHYEQYF,TRBV21-1,NA,many,TRBJ2-7
TGTGCCAGCAGCTTTCATCGACAGCGCAATCAGCCCCAGCATTTT,CASSFHRQRNQPQHF,TRBV7-8,NA,NA,TRBJ1-5
TGTGCCAGCAGCGCGAGGACTAGCGGGAGTGGCGAGCAGTTCTTC,CASSARTSGSGEQFF,TRBV9,TRBD2,few,TRBJ2-1
TGTGCCAGCAGTCCCAGGTTTAGATTCTGGAACACTGAAGCTTTCTTT,CASSPRFRFWNTEAFF,TRBV28,NA,many,TRBJ1-1
TGTGCCAGCAGCCCCTTTAGGGAAACCTACAATGAGCAGTTCTTC,CASSPFRETYNEQFF,TRBV7-2,NA,many,TRBJ2-1
TGCGCCAGCAGCTTGGAGGGACAGGGGGCGGGCTACACCTTC,CASSLEGQGAGYTF,TRBV5-1,TRBD1,NA,TRBJ1-2
TGCAGCGGGTTGACAGGCCCCGGGAACACTGAAGCTTTCTTT,CSGLTGPGNTEAFF,TRBV29-1,NA,NA,TRBJ1-1
TGTGCCAGCAGCAAGGGACAGTCTCAAGAGACCCAGTACTTC,CASSKGQSQETQYF,TRBV21-1,NA,many,TRBJ2-5
TGTGCCAGCAGTACCCTGAGGGGGACTACCTGGTACGAGCAGTACTTC,CASSTLRGTTWYEQYF,TRBV28,NA,many,TRBJ2-7
TGTGCCAGCAGGCCTGCCGGGACAGGGGCCCACGAGCAGTACTTC,CASRPAGTGAHEQYF,TRBV6-1,TRBD1,NA,TRBJ2-7
TGTGCCTGGAAAAGCGGGACTAACACCGGGGAGCTGTTTTTT,CAWKSGTNTGELFF,TRBV30,TRBD2,NA,TRBJ2-2
TGTGCCAGCAGCTTAGTTCCGCCAAATACGCAGTATTTT,CASSLVPPNTQYF,TRBV7-8,NA,few,TRBJ2-3
TGTGCCAGCAGCTTTCGGGACAGCCGGAATGAAAAACTGTTTTTT,CASSFRDSRNEKLFF,TRBV12-3/TRBV12-4,TRBD1,many,TRBJ1-4
TGCAGTGCAACCGGGACAGCCGGGGTTTTGAACACTGAAGCTTTCTTT,CSATGTAGVLNTEAFF,TRBV20-1,TRBD1,many,TRBJ1-1
TGTGCTAGTGGTAAACTCCAACTGGGGGCCGCTTTCTTT,CASGKLQLGAAFF,TRBV12-5,NA,NA,TRBJ1-1
TGTGCCATCAGTGCTGGGGGCAGGGACACTGAAGCTTTCTTT,CAISAGGRDTEAFF,TRBV10-3,NA,many,TRBJ1-1
TGTGCCAGCAGTGAGGCAGGGACTATAGTAGAGACCCAGTACTTC,CASSEAGTIVETQYF,TRBV25-1,TRBD2,NA,TRBJ2-5
TGTGCCAGCAGCCGTGGACTAGCGGGTAGCTCCTACGAGCAGTACTTC,CASSRGLAGSSYEQYF,TRBV6-1,TRBD2,few,TRBJ2-7
TGTGCCAGCAGCTTGGGGCGGGGGGTTTCCAAAAACATTCAGTACTTC,CASSLGRGVSKNIQYF,TRBV7-2,TRBD2,NA,TRBJ2-4
TGTGCCATCGCGACGGGACAGGGTGCTAATGAAAAACTGTTTTTT,CAIATGQGANEKLFF,TRBV10-3,TRBD1,many,TRBJ1-4
TGTGCCAGCAGCCGAATGGACTGGACTGAAGCTTTCTTT,CASSRMDWTEAFF,TRBV3-1,NA,NA,TRBJ1-1
TGTGCCAGCAACAGGGCTCGTAATGAAAAACTGTTTTTT,CASNRARNEKLFF,TRBV12-3/TRBV12-4,NA,many,TRBJ1-4
TGTGCCAGCAGCTCCGGACTAGCGGGTTCACAAGATACGCAGTATTTT,CASSSGLAGSQDTQYF,TRBV7-3,TRBD2,NA,TRBJ2-3
TGTGCCAGCAGTTCCCGACCAGGGCTTGAGCAGTTCTTC,CASSSRPGLEQFF,TRBV6-5,NA,few,TRBJ2-1
TGCAGTGCTAGATTGGCGGGACGTAGCACAGATACGCAGTATTTT,CSARLAGRSTDTQYF,TRBV20-1,NA,many,TRBJ2-3
TGCGCCAGCAGCCATAGTGACGGGTTCTACAATGAGCAGTTCTTC,CASSHSDGFYNEQFF,TRBV4-1,NA,many,TRBJ2-1
TGTGCCAGCAGCCCCTCCGAGCAGTACTTC,CASSPSEQYF,TRBV7-9,NA,few,TRBJ2-7
TGTGCCAGCAGCCCCGGGACGGAGGGTTCGGGCACTGAAGCTTTCTTT,CASSPGTEGSGTEAFF,TRBV12-3/TRBV12-4,NA,many,TRBJ1-1
TGTGCCAGCAGCTTAGCGTCAGGGGGCGGTGAGCAGTTCTTC,CASSLASGGGEQFF,TRBV7-2,TRBD1,many,TRBJ2-1
TGTGCCAGCAGCTTAGGCAGTGTTTCGGGAAAACTGTTTTTT,CASSLGSVSGKLFF,TRBV7-8,NA,NA,TRBJ1-4
TGCAGTGCTCCTTCGGGGGAGATAGAGACCCAGTACTTC,CSAPSGEIETQYF,TRBV20-1,NA,many,TRBJ2-5